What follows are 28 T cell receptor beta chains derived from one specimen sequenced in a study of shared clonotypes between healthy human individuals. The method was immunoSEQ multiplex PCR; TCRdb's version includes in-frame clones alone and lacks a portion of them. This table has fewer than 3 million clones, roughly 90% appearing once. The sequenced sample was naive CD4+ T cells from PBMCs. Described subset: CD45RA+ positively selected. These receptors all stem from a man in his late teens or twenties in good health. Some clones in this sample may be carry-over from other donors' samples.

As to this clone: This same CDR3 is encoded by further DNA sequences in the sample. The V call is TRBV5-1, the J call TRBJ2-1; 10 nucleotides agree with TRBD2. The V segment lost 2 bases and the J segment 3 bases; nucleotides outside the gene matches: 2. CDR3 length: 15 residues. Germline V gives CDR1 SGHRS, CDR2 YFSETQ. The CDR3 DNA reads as TGCGCCAGCAGCTTCGGACTAGCGGACTACAATGAGCAGTTCTTC. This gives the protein CASSFGLADYNEQFF.

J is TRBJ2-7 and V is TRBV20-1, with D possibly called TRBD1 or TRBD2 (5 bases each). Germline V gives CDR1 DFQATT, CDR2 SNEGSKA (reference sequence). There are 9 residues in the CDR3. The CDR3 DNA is TGCACGCCGGGACCGGCGGAGTACTTC. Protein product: CTPGPAEYF.

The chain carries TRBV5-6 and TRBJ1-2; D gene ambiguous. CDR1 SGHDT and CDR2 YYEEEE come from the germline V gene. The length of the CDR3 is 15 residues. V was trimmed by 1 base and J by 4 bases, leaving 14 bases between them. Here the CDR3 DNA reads TGTGCCAGCAGCTTGATCAGCGGGCAACTCTATGGCTACACCTTC. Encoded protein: CASSLISGQLYGYTF.

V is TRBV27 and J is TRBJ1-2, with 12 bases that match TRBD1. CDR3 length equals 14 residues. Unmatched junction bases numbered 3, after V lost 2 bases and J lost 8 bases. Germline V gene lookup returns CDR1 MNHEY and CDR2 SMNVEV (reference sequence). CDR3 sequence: CASSLGTGGLGYTF. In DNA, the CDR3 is TGTGCCAGCAGTTTAGGGACAGGGGGCCTCGGCTACACCTTC.

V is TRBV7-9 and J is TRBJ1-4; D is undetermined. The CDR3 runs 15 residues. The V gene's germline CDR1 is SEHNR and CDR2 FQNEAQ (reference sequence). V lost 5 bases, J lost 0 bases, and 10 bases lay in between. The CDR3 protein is CASSPHSSTNEKLFF. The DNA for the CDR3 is TGTGCCAGCAGCCCCCACAGTTCAACTAATGAAAAACTGTTTTTT.

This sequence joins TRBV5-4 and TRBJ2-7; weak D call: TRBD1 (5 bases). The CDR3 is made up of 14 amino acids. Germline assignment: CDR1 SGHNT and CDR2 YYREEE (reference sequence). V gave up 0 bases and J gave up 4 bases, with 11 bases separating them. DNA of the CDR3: TGTGCCAGCAGCTTGGACCAGGGATCTTACGAGCAGTACTTC. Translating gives CASSLDQGSYEQYF.

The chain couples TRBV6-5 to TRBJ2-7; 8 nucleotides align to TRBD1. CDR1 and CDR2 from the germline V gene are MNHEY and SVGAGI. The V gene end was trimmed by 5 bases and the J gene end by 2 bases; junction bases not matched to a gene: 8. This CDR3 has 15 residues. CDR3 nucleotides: TGTGCCAGCAGTAAAACCCGGGACAGGACCTACGAGCAGTACTTC. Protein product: CASSKTRDRTYEQYF.

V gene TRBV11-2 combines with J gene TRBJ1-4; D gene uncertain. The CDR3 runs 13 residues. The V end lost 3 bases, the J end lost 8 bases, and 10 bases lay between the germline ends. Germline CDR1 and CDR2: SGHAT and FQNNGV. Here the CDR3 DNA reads TGTGCCAGCAGCTTCTGGACGCACGAAAAACTGTTTTTT. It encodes CASSFWTHEKLFF.

CDR3 nucleotide sequence: TGTGCCAGCAGTTACGCGGCGGGGGCTGGCTACACCTTC. It encodes CASSYAAGAGYTF. J is TRBJ1-2 and V is TRBV6-5; possible D gene TRBD1, 6 bases. Deletions cut 2 bases from V and 7 bases from J, with 11 bases between. The V gene's germline CDR1 is MNHEY and CDR2 SVGAGI. The CDR3 has 13 amino acids.

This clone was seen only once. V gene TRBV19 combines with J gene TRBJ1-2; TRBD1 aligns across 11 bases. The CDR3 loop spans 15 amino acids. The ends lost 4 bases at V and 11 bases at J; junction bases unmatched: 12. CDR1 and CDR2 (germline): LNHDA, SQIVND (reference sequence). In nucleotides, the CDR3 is TGTGCCAGTAGTACACAAAGAGGGACAGGGGGACCATACACCTTC. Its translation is CASSTQRGTGGPYTF.

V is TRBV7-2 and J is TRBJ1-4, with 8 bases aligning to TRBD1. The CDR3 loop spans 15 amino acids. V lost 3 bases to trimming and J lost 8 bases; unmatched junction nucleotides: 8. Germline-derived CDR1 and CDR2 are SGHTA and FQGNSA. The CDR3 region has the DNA TGTGCCAGCAGCTTCGTGACAGGGGCGCGAGAAAAACTGTTTTTT. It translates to CASSFVTGAREKLFF.

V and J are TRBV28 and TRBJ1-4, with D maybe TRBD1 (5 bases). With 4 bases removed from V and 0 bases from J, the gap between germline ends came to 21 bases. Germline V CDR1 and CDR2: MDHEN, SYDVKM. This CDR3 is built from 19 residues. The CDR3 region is CASSSGGTPRWATNEKLFF. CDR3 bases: TGTGCCAGCAGTTCCGGGGGGACGCCCCGATGGGCAACTAATGAAAAACTGTTTTTT.

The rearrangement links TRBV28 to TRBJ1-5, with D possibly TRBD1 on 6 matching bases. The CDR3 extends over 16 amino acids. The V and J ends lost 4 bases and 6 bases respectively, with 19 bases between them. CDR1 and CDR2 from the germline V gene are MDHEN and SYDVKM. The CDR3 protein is CASSSIGQPRRQPQHF. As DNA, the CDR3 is TGTGCCAGCAGTTCTATAGGACAGCCCAGGCGTCAGCCCCAGCATTTT.

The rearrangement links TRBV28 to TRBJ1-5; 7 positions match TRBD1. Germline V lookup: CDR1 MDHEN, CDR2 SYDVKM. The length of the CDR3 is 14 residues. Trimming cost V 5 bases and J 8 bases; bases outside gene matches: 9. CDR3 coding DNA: TGTGCCAGCAGTGTCACGACAGGGTTTAAGCCCCAGCATTTT. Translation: CASSVTTGFKPQHF.

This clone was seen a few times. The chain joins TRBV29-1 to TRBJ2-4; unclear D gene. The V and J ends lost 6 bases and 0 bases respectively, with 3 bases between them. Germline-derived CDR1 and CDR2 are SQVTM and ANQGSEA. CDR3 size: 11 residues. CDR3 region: CSVVAKNIQYF. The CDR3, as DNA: TGCAGCGTGGTAGCCAAAAACATTCAGTACTTC.

The CDR3 spells CASSQDHASLYEQYF. Written as DNA, the CDR3 is TGTGCCAGCAGCCAAGATCACGCGTCCCTCTACGAGCAGTACTTC. J is TRBJ2-7 and V is TRBV4-2; unclear D gene. Trimming shortened V by 0 bases and J by 3 bases, and 12 bases separated the two germline ends. Germline CDR1 LGHNA, CDR2 YNFKEQ. The CDR3 length is 15 residues.

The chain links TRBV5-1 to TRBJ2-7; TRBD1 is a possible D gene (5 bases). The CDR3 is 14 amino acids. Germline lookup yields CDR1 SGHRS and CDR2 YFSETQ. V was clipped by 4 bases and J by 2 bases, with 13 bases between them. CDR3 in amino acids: CASSKTDAAYEQYF. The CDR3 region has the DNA TGCGCCAGCAGCAAGACAGACGCAGCCTACGAGCAGTACTTC.

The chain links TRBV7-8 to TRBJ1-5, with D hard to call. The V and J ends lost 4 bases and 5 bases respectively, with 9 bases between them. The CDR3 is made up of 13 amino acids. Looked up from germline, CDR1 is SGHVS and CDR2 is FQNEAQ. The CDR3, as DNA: TGTGCCAGCAGCTCCAAGGGAGATCAGCCCCAGCATTTT. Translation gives CASSSKGDQPQHF.

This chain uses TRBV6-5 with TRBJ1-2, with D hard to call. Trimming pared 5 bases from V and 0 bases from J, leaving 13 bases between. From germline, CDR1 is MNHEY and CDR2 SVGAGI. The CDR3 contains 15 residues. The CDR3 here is CASSGSGRSNYGYTF. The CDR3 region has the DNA TGTGCCAGCAGTGGCTCCGGGAGATCTAACTATGGCTACACCTTC.

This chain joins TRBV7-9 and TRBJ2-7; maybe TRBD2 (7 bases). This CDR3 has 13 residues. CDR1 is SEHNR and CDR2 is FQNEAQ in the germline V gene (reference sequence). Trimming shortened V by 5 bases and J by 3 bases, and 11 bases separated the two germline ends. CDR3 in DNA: TGTGCCAGCAGCCCAAGGGGGGGCTACGAGCAGTACTTC. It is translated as CASSPRGGYEQYF.

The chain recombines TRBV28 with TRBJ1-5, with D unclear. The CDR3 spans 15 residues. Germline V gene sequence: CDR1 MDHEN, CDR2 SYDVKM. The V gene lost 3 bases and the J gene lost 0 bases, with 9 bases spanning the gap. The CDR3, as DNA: TGTGCCAGCAGTTTCAAAGCTTATAGCAATCAGCCCCAGCATTTT. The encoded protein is CASSFKAYSNQPQHF.

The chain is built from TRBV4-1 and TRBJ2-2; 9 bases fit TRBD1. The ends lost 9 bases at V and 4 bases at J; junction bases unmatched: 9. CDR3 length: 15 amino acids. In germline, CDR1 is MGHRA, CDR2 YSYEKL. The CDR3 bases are TGCGCCAGTCAGAGGACAGGGGAGGGCACCGGGGAGCTGTTTTTT. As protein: CASQRTGEGTGELFF.

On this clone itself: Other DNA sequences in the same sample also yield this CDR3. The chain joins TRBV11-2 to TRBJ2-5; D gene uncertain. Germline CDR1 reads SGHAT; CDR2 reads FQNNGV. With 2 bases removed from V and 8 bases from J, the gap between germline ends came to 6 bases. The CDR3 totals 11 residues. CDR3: CASSLLGTQYF. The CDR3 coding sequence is TGTGCCAGCAGCTTATTGGGAACCCAGTACTTC.

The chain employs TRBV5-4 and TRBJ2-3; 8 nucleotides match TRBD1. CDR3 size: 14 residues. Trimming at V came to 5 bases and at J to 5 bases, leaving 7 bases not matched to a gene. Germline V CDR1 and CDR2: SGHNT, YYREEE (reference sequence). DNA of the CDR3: TGTGCCAGCAGTCTTCGGACAGGGCAAGATACGCAGTATTTT. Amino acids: CASSLRTGQDTQYF.

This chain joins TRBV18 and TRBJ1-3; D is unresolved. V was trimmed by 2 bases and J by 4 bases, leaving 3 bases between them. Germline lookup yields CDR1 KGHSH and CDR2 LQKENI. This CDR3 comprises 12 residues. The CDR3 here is CASSPGGNTIYF. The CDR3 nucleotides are TGTGCCAGCTCACCAGGAGGAAACACCATATATTTT.

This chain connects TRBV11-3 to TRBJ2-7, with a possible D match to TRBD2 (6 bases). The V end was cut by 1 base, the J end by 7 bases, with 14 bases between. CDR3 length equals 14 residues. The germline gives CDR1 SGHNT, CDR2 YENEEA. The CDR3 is CASSLVSGVGEQYF. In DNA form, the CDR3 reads TGTGCCAGCAGCTTAGTTTCGGGAGTGGGGGAGCAGTACTTC.

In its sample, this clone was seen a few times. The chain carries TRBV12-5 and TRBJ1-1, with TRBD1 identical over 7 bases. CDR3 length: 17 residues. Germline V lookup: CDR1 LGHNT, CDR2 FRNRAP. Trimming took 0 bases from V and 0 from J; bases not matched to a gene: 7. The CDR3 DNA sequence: TGTGCTAGTGGTTTGGTCGGAGGGACAGCGATGAACACTGAAGCTTTCTTT. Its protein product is CASGLVGGTAMNTEAFF.

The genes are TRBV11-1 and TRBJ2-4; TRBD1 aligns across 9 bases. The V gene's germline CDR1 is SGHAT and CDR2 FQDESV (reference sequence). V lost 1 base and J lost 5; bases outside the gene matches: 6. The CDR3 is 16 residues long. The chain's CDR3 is CASSLGPGQGQNIQYF. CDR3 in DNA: TGTGCCAGCAGCTTAGGCCCGGGACAGGGCCAAAACATTCAGTACTTC.